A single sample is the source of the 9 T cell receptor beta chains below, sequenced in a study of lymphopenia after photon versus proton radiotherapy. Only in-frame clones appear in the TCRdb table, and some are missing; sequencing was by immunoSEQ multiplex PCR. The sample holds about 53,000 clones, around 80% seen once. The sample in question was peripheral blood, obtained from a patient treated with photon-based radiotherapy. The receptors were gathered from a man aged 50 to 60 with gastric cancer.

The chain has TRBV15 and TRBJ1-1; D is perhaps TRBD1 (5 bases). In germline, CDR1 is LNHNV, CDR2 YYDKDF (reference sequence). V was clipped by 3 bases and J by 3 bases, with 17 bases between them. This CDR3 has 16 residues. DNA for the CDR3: TGTGCCACCAGCAGCTATTCCGGGGGTCGGGACACTGAAGCTTTCTTT. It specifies CATSSYSGGRDTEAFF. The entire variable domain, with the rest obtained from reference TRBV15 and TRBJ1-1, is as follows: DAMVIQNPRYQVTQFGKPVTLSCSQTLNHNVMYWYQQKSSQAPKLLFHYYDKDFNNEADTPDNFQSRRPNTSFCFLDIRSPGLGDTAMYLCATSSYSGGRDTEAFFGQGTRLTVV.

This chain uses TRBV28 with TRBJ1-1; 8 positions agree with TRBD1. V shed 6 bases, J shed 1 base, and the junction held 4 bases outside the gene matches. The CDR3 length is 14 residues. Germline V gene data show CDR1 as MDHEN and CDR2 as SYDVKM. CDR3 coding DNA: TGTGCCAGCAGACCCGACAGGGGGAACACTGAAGCTTTCTTT. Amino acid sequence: CASRPDRGNTEAFF.

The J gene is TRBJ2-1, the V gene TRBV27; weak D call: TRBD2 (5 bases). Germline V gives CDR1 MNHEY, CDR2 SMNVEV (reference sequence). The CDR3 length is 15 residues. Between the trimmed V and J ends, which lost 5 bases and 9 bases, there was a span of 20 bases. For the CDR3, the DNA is TGTGCCAGCAGTCCCCCACCGGCGGGCCAACGTGAGCAGTTCTTC. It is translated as CASSPPPAGQREQFF.

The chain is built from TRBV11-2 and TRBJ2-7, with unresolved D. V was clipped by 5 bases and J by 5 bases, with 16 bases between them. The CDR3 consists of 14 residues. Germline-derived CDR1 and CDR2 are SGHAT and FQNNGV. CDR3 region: CASSPSKKNNEQYF. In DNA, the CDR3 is TGTGCCAGCAGCCCATCCAAGAAAAACAACGAGCAGTACTTC.

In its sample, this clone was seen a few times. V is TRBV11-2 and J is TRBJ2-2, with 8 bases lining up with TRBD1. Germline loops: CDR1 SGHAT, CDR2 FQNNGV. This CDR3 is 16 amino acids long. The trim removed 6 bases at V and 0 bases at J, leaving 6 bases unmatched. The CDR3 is CASSYFRGPNTGELFF. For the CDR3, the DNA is TGTGCCAGCAGTTATTTCAGGGGGCCGAACACCGGGGAGCTGTTTTTT.

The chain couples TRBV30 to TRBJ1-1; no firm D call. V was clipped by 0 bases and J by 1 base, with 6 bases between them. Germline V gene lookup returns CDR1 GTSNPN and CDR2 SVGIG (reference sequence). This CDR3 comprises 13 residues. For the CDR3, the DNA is TGTGCCTGGAGTGTAAGAGGGAACACTGAAGCTTTCTTT. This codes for CAWSVRGNTEAFF.

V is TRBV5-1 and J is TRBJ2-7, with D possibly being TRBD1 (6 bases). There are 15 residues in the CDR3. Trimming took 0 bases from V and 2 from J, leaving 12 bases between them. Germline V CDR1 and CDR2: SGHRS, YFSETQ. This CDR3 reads CASSLGFSGAYEQYF. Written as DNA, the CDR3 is TGCGCCAGCAGCTTGGGGTTCTCAGGGGCCTACGAGCAGTACTTC.

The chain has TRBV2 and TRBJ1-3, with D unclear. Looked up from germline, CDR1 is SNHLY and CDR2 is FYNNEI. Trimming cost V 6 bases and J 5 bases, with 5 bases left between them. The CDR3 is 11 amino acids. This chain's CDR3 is CASSDRNTIYF. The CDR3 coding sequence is TGTGCCAGCAGCGATCGAAACACCATATATTTT.

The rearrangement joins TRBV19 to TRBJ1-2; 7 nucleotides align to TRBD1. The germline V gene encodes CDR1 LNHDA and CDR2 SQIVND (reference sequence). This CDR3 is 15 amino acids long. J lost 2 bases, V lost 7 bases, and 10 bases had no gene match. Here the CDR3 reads CASKLTGMTNYGYTF. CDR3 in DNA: TGTGCCAGTAAACTGACAGGGATGACGAACTATGGCTACACCTTC.